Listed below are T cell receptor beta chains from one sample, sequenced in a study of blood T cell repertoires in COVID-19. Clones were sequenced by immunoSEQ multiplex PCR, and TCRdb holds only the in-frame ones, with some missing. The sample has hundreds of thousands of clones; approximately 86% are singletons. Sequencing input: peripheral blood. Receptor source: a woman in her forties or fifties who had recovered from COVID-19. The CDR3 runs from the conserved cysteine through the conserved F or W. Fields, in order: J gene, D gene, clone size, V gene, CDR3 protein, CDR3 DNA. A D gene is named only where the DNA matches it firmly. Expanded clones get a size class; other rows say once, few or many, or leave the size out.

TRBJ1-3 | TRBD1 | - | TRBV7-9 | CASFGQGAAGNTIYF | TGTGCCAGTTTCGGGCAGGGGGCGGCAGGAAACACCATATATTTT
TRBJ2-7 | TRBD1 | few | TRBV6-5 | CASSQLGQAGWYF | TGTGCCAGCAGTCAGCTGGGACAGGCGGGCTGGTACTTC
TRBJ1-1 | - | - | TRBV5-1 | CASSLGVTEAFF | TGCGCCAGCAGCTTAGGGGTGACTGAAGCTTTCTTT
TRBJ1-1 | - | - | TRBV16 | CASSQFSPDSGTEAFF | TGTGCCAGCAGCCAATTTTCCCCGGACAGTGGGACTGAAGCTTTCTTT
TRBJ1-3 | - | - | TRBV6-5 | CASSSGVFGTIYF | TGTGCCAGCAGTTCCGGGGTCTTTGGCACCATATATTTT
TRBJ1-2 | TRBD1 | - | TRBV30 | CAWNLGQETRYTF | TGTGCCTGGAATCTTGGACAGGAAACCCGCTACACCTTC
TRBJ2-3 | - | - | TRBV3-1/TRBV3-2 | CASSQEGSTDTQYF | TGTGCCAGCAGCCAAGAGGGCTCCACAGATACGCAGTATTTT
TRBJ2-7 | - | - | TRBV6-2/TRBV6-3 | CASSYGPSYEQYF | TGTGCCAGCAGTTACGGCCCTTCCTACGAGCAGTACTTC
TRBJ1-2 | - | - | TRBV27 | CASSFRGSYGYTF | TGTGCCAGCAGTTTTAGGGGCTCCTATGGCTACACCTTC
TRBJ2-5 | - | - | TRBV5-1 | CASSPGQETQYF | TGCGCCAGCAGCCCGGGCCAAGAGACCCAGTACTTC
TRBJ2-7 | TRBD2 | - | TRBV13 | CASSLTSGPYEQYF | TGTGCCAGCAGCTTGACTAGCGGACCCTACGAGCAGTACTTC
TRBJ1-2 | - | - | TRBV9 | CASSVSGYTF | TGTGCCAGCAGCGTCTCGGGCTACACCTTC
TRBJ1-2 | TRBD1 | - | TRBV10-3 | CAISEWDSHYGYTF | TGTGCCATCAGTGAGTGGGACAGTCACTATGGCTACACCTTC
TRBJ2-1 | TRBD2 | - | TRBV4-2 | CASSPGLGYNEQFF | TGTGCCAGCAGCCCGGGACTAGGGTACAATGAGCAGTTCTTC
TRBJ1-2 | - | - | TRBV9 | CASSVGNRVTYGYTF | TGTGCCAGCAGCGTAGGAAACAGGGTTACCTATGGCTACACCTTC
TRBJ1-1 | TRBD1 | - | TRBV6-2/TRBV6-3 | CASSPGGARAFF | TGTGCCAGCAGCCCAGGGGGAGCGCGAGCTTTCTTT
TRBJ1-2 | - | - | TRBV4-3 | CASSQDRVSYTF | TGCGCCAGCAGCCAAGACAGGGTGAGCTACACCTTC
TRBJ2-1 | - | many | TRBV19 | CASSKNRERGNEQFF | TGTGCCAGTAGTAAAAACAGGGAAAGGGGGAATGAGCAGTTCTTC
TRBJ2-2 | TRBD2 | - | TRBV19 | CASSREGLGWYTGELFF | TGTGCCAGTAGTAGGGAGGGGTTGGGGTGGTACACCGGGGAGCTGTTTTTT
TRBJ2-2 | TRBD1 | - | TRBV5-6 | CASSLRLTGDTGELFF | TGTGCCAGCAGCTTGAGGTTGACAGGGGACACCGGGGAGCTGTTTTTT
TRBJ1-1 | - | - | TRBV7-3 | CASSASGRGTEAFF | TGTGCCAGCAGCGCGTCAGGGAGGGGGACTGAAGCTTTCTTT
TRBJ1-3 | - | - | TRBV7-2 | CASSPPQTGTGNTIYF | TGTGCCAGCAGCCCCCCTCAAACCGGGACTGGAAACACCATATATTTT
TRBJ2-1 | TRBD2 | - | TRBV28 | CASSSIGTSSYNEQFF | TGTGCCAGCAGTTCAATCGGGACTAGTTCCTACAATGAGCAGTTCTTC
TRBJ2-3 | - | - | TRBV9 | CASSVKGADTQYF | TGTGCCAGCAGCGTAAAAGGGGCAGATACGCAGTATTTT
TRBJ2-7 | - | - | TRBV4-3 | CASSQTTSREQYF | TGCGCCAGCAGCCAAACTACCTCGAGGGAGCAGTACTTC
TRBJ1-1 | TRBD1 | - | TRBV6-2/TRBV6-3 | CASSYIRDRVPRMNTEAFF | TGTGCCAGCAGTTACATAAGGGACAGGGTCCCCCGCATGAACACTGAAGCTTTCTTT
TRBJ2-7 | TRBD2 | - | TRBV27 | CASRSGTSGAEQYF | TGTGCCAGCAGATCCGGGACTAGCGGGGCGGAGCAGTACTTC
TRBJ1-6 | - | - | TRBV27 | CASSYNRDTDNSPLHF | TGTGCCAGCAGTTATAACAGGGACACCGACAATTCACCCCTCCACTTT
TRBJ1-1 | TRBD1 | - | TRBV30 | CAWSHIRLIGQGLGTEAFF | TGTGCCTGGAGTCATATCAGGCTAATTGGACAGGGGTTGGGGACTGAAGCTTTCTTT
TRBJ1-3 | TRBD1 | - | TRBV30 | CAWSLPGTVPGNTIYF | TGTGCCTGGAGTCTGCCTGGGACAGTCCCTGGAAACACCATATATTTT
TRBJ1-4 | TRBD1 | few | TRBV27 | CASSLLWTGSEKLFF | TGTGCCAGCAGTTTATTGTGGACAGGGAGCGAAAAACTGTTTTTT
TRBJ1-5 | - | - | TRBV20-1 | CSASRRAGSNQPQHF | TGCAGTGCTAGTCGCAGGGCTGGTAGCAATCAGCCCCAGCATTTT
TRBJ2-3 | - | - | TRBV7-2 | CASSNTRDTQYF | TGTGCCAGCAGCAATACAAGAGATACGCAGTATTTT
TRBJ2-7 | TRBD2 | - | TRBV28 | CASSVAGTSSNEQYF | TGTGCCAGCAGTGTTGCCGGGACTAGCTCCAACGAGCAGTACTTC
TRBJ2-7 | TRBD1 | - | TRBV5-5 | CASSLQGVSYEQYF | TGTGCCAGCAGCTTACAGGGGGTATCCTACGAGCAGTACTTC
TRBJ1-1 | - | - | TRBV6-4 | CASSETDTEAFF | TGTGCCAGCAGTGAGACAGACACTGAAGCTTTCTTT
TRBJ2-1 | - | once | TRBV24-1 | CATSGAPSPGGHSYNEQFF | TGTGCCACCAGTGGAGCCCCGTCCCCCGGCGGGCACTCCTACAATGAGCAGTTCTTC
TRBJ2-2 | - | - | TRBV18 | CASPNRERDTGELFF | TGTGCCAGCCCGAACAGGGAACGGGACACCGGGGAGCTGTTTTTT
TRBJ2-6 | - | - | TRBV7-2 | CASSPRRSSGANVLTF | TGTGCCAGCAGCCCCAGACGGAGCTCTGGGGCCAACGTCCTGACTTTC
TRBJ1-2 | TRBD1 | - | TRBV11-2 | CASSLNYAGGDGGYTF | TGTGCCAGCAGCTTAAACTACGCAGGGGGAGACGGTGGCTACACCTTC
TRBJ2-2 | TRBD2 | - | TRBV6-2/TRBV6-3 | CASSYSASGYTGELFF | TGTGCCAGCAGTTACTCGGCTAGCGGGTATACCGGGGAGCTGTTTTTT
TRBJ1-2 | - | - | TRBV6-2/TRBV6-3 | CASSLRGPSYTF | TGTGCCAGCAGTCTCAGGGGACCATCCTACACCTTC
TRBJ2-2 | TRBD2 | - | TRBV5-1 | CASSGRTSGITGELFF | TGCGCCAGCAGCGGAAGGACTAGCGGGATAACCGGGGAGCTGTTTTTT
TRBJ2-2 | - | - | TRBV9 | CASSVVGGASGELFF | TGTGCCAGCAGCGTAGTAGGGGGGGCCTCCGGGGAGCTGTTTTTT
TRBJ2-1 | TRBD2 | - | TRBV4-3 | CASSLGLAVNEQFF | TGCGCCAGCAGCCTCGGACTAGCGGTCAATGAGCAGTTCTTC
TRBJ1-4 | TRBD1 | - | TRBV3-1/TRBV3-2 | CASSQAGQATNEKLFF | TGTGCCAGCAGCCAAGCCGGACAGGCAACTAATGAAAAACTGTTTTTT
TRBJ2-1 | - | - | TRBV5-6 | CASSGLIDEQFF | TGTGCCAGCAGCGGCTTGATCGATGAGCAGTTCTTC
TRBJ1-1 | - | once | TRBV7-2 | CASSLLRRLTNTEAFF | TGTGCCAGCAGCTTACTACGAAGACTGACGAACACTGAAGCTTTCTTT
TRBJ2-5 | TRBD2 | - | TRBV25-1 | CASSFRAGGLSETQYF | TGTGCCAGCAGCTTTCGAGCGGGGGGGCTTTCGGAGACCCAGTACTTC
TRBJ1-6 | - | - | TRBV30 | CAWRAGINSPLHF | TGTGCCTGGAGAGCAGGGATAAATTCACCCCTCCACTTT
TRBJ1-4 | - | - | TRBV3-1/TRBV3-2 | CASSLYAVRAPNEKLFF | TGTGCCAGCAGTCTCTATGCAGTCAGGGCGCCTAATGAAAAACTGTTTTTT